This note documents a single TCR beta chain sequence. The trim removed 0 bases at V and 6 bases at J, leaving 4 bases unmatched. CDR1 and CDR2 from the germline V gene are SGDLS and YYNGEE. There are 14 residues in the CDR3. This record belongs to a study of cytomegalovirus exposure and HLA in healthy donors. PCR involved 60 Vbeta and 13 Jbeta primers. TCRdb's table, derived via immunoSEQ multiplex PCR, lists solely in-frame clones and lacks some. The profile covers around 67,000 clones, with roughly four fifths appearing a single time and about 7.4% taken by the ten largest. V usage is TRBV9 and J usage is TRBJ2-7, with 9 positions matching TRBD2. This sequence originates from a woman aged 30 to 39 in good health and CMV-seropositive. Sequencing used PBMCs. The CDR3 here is CASSVGGTSFEQYF. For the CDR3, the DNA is TGTGCCAGCAGCGTAGGAGGGACTAGCTTCGAGCAGTACTTC.